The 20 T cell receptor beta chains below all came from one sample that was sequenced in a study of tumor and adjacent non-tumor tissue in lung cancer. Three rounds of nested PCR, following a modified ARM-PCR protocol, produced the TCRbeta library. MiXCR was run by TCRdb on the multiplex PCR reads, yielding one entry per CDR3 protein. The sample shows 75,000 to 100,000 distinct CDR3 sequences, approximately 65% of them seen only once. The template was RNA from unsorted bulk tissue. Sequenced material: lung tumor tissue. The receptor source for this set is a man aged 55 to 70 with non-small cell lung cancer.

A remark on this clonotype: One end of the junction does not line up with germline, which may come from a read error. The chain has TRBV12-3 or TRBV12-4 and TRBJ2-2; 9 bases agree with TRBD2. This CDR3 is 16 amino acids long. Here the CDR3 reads CTSSLSLAGVLGELFF. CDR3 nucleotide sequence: TGTACCAGCAGTTTGAGTTTAGCGGGAGTGTTAGGGGAGCTGTTTTTT.

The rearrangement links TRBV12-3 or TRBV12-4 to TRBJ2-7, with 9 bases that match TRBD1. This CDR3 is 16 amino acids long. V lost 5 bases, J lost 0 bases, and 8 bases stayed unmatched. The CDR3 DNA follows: TGTGCCAGCAGTCCCCTACGGACAGGGGACTCCTACGAGCAGTACTTC. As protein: CASSPLRTGDSYEQYF.

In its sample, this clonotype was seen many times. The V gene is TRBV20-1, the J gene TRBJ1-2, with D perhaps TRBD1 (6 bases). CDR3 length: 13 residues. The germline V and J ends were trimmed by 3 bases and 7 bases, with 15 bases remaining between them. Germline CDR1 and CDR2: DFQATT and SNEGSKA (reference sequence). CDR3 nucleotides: TGCAGTGCTAGGATACAGGGACTGTTTGGCTACACCTTC. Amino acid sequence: CSARIQGLFGYTF.

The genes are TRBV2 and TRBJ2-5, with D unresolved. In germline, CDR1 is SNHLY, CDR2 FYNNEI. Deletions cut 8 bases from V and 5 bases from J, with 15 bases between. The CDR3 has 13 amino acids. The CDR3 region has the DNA TGTGCCAGCGATGAAGTAAGGGCTGAGACCCAGTACTTC. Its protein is CASDEVRAETQYF. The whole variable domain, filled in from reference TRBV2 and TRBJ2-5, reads EPEVTQTPSHQVTQMGQEVILRCVPISNHLYFYWYRQILGQKVEFLVSFYNNEISEKSEIFDDQFSVERPDGSNFTLKIRSTKLEDSAMYFCASDEVRAETQYFGPGTRLLVL.

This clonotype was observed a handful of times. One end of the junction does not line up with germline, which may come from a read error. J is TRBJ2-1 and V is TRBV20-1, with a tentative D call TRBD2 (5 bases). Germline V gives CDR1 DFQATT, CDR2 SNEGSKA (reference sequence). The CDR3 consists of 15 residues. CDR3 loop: CSARDRRYSSNEQFF. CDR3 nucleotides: TGCAGTGCTAGAGATCGGAGGTACTCCTCCAATGAGCAGTTCTTC.

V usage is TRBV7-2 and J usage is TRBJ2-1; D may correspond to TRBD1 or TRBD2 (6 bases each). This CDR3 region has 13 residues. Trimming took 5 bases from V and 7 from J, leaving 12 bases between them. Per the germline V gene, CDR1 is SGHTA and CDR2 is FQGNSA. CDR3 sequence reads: CASSLRGQNEQFF. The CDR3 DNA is TGTGCCAGCAGCCTCCGGGGGCAGAATGAGCAGTTCTTC.

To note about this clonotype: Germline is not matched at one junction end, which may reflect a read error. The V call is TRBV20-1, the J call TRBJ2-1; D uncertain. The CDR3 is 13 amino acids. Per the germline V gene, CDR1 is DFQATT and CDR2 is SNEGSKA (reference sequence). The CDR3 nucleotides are TGCAGTGCTAGAGATGGCCGGAACAATGAGCGGTTCTTC. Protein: CSARDGRNNERFF.

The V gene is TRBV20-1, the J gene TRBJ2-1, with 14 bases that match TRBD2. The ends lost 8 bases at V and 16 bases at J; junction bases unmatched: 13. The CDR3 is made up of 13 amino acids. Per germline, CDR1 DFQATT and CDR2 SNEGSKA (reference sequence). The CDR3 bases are TGCAGTATTTGGACTAGCGGGGGGACCGCGCAATTCTTC. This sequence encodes CSIWTSGGTAQFF.

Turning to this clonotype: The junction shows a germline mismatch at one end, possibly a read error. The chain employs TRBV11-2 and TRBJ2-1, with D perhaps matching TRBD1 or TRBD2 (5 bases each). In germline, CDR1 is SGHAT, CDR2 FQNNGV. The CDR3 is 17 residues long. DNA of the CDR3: TGTACCAGCAGCCCAGCCCGTAGTGGGGGAATCTACAATGAGCAGTTCTTC. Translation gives CTSSPARSGGIYNEQFF.

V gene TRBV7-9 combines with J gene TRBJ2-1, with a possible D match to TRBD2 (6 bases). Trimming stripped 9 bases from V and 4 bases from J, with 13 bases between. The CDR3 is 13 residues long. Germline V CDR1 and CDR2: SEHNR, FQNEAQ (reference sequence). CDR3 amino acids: CARSLSGYNEQFF. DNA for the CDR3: TGTGCCAGGAGCCTTAGCGGTTACAATGAGCAGTTCTTC.

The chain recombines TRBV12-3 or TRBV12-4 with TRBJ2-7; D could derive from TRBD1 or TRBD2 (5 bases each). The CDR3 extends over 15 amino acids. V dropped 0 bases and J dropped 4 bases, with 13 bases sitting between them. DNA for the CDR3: TGTGCCAGCAGTTTAGCCGGGACGCCCGATTACGAGCAGTACTTC. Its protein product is CASSLAGTPDYEQYF.

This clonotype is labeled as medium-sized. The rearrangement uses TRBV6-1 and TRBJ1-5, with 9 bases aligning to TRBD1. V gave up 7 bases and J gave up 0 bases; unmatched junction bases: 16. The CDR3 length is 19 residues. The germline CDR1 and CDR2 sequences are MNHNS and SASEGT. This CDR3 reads CASNPPGGQGLVSNQPQHF. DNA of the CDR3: TGTGCCAGCAACCCCCCAGGAGGACAGGGGTTGGTTAGCAATCAGCCCCAGCATTTT.

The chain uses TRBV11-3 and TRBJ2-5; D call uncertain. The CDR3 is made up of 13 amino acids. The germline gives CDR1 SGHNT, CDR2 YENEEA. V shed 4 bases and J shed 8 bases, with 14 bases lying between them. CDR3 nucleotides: TGTGCCAGCAGCTCAGATTATTCAACCACCCAGTACTTC. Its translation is CASSSDYSTTQYF.

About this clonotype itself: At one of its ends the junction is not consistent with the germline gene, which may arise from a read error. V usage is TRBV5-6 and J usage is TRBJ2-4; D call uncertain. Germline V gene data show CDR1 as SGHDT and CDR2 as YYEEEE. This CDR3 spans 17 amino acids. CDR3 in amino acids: CASSLNVLPGAKNIRYF. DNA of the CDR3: TGTGCCAGCAGCTTGAATGTTCTACCCGGAGCCAAAAACATTCGGTACTTC.

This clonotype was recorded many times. This chain's CDR3 is CASSSLGYGYTF. The CDR3 bases are TGTGCCAGCAGTTCTCTGGGCTATGGCTACACCTTC. This rearrangement joins TRBV6-2 or TRBV6-3 to TRBJ1-2, with no clear D. Germline assignment: CDR1 MNHEY and CDR2 SVGEGT. This CDR3 is built from 12 residues. The V end lost 4 bases, the J end lost 4 bases, and 7 bases lay between the germline ends.

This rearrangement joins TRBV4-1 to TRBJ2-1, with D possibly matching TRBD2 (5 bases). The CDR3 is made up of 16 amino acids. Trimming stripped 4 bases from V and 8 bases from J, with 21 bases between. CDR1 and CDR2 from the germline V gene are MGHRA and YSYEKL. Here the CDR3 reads CASSRDGRVYTDEQFF. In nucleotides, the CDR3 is TGCGCCAGCAGCCGAGATGGGCGGGTTTATACTGATGAGCAGTTCTTC.

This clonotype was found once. CDR3 protein: CASKLQGPLKMEQFF. In nucleotides, the CDR3 is TGTGCCAGCAAGCTTCAGGGACCTTTGAAAATGGAGCAGTTCTTC. This chain links TRBV6-5 with TRBJ2-1; either TRBD1 or TRBD2 may supply D (5 bases each). V lost 7 bases and J 10 bases, leaving 23 bases between the germline ends. This CDR3 spans 15 amino acids. The germline V gene encodes CDR1 MNHEY and CDR2 SVGAGI.

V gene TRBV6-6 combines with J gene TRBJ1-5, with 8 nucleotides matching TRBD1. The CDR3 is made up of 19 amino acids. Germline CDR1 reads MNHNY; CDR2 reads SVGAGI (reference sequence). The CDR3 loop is CVSSYSIGAGQDSYQPQHF. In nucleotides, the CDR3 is TGTGTCAGTAGTTACTCGATAGGAGCGGGACAGGATTCTTATCAGCCCCAGCATTTT.

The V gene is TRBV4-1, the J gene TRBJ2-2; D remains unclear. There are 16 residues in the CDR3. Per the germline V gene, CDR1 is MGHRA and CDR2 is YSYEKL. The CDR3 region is CTNSQRQGPAAGELFF. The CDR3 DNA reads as TGCACCAACAGCCAAAGGCAAGGACCCGCCGCCGGGGAGCTGTTTTTT.

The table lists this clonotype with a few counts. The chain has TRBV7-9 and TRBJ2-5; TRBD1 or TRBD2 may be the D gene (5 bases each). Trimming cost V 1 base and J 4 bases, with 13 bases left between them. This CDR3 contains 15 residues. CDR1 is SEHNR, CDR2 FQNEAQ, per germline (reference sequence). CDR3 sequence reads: CASSLVVRGRETQYF. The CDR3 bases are TGTGCCAGCAGCTTAGTCGTGAGGGGCCGAGAGACCCAGTACTTC.